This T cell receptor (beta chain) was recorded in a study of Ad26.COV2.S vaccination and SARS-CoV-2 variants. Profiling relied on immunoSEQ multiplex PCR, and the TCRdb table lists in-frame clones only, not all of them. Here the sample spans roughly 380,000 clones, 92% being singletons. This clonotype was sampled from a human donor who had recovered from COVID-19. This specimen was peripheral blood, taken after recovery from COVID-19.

The CDR3 reads CASTSTGELFF. CDR3 sequence (DNA): TGTGCCAGCACCTCAACCGGGGAGCTGTTTTTT. The chain is built from TRBV13 and TRBJ2-2; D is unclear. CDR1 is PRHDT and CDR2 is FYEKMQ in the germline V gene (reference sequence). V was shortened by 7 bases and J by 5 bases, with 5 bases between the two germline ends. The CDR3 has 11 residues.